There are a few counts of the clone carrying this T cell receptor (beta chain). Its antigen is not identified. This sample was taken from a study of regulatory T cells in long-lasting Graves disease. Investigators prepared the TCR beta libraries by applying iRepertoire HTBI primers and Arm-PCR of CDR3 regions. From the multiplex PCR reads, TCRdb called clonotypes with MiXCR, one entry per CDR3 protein. The data contain 350,000 to 450,000 distinct CDR3 sequences, about 15% of them singletons. The germline CDR1 and CDR2 sequences are SGHDT and YYEEEE. The CDR3 covers 15 residues. V was clipped by 1 base and J by 2 bases, with 10 bases between them. Study-wide points: There was favoring of TRBV28, TRBJ1-2 and TRBJ2-5 in persistent disease.

Documented time point: newly diagnosed GD, antithyroid drugs for less than 3 months. Making the TCR library involved RNA that had been extracted from PBMCs. These same records also appear under a second study, on T cells in Graves' hyperthyroidism and ophthalmopathy. Per that study: Peripheral blood also featured most of the thyroid clonotypes expanded above 0.001. Model output signaled ophthalmopathy a median roughly 6.1 months ahead of onset.

The V gene is TRBV5-6, the J gene TRBJ1-5; D gene unclear. This specimen consisted of peripheral blood mononuclear cells (PBMCs), obtained at new diagnosis, from a patient treated with antithyroid drugs. This TCR was sampled from a woman aged 40 to 49 with Graves disease. The CDR3, as DNA: TGTGCCAGCAGCTTGTCTTCGGCGGGCAATCAGCCCCAGCATTTT. Translated: CASSLSSAGNQPQHF. The variable domain in full, with the rest retrieved from reference TRBV5-6 and TRBJ1-5, is DAGVTQSPTHLIKTRGQQVTLRCSPKSGHDTVSWYQQALGQGPQFIFQYYEEEERQRGNFPDRFSGHQFPNYSSELNVNALLLGDSALYLCASSLSSAGNQPQHFGDGTRLSIL.